The rows below give T cell receptor beta chains drawn from one sample of a study of T cells of healthy individuals. TCRdb recomputed calls from the 5' RACE reads with MiXCR, one row per CDR3 protein. This table holds 40,000 to 65,000 distinct CDR3 sequences, roughly 14% found once. The receptors here all came from a human donor in good health. The CDR3 runs from the conserved cysteine through the conserved F or W. The order of the fields is J gene, D gene, CDR3 length, V gene, clone size, CDR3 DNA, CDR3 protein. D genes are given only for firm matches. A clone size is listed for some rows: how often the clone was seen (once, few, many), or a class if it is expanded.

j_call: TRBJ2-7
d_call: TRBD1
cdr3_length: 15
v_call: TRBV5-1
clone_size: NA
cdr3_nt: TGCGCCAGCAGCGCCAGGCAGGGGGCAGGGAGCGAGCAGTACTTC
cdr3_aa: CASSARQGAGSEQYF

j_call: TRBJ2-5
d_call: NA
cdr3_length: 11
v_call: TRBV20-1
clone_size: few
cdr3_nt: TGCACCGCGCAGGGTTTAGAGACCCAGTACTTC
cdr3_aa: CTAQGLETQYF

j_call: TRBJ2-1
d_call: TRBD2
cdr3_length: 15
v_call: TRBV3-1
clone_size: few
cdr3_nt: TGTGCCAGCAGCCAAGACCTAGCGGGAGTTAATGAGCAGTTCTTC
cdr3_aa: CASSQDLAGVNEQFF

j_call: TRBJ1-1
d_call: NA
cdr3_length: 15
v_call: TRBV9
clone_size: NA
cdr3_nt: TGTGCCAGCAGCGTAGGGGGACGGCCGAACACTGAAGCTTTCTTT
cdr3_aa: CASSVGGRPNTEAFF

j_call: TRBJ1-2
d_call: NA
cdr3_length: 13
v_call: TRBV4-3
clone_size: many
cdr3_nt: TGCGCCAGCAGCCAAGGGGGAGGCGAGCGCTACACCTTC
cdr3_aa: CASSQGGGERYTF

j_call: TRBJ2-7
d_call: TRBD2
cdr3_length: 14
v_call: TRBV5-1
clone_size: NA
cdr3_nt: TGCGCCAGCAGCTTGGACGCGGGACTATACGAGCAGTACTTC
cdr3_aa: CASSLDAGLYEQYF

j_call: TRBJ2-5
d_call: NA
cdr3_length: 15
v_call: TRBV2
clone_size: NA
cdr3_nt: TGTGCCAGCAGTGAGGCGCAGGACCGGGGAGAGACCCAGTACTTC
cdr3_aa: CASSEAQDRGETQYF

j_call: TRBJ2-3
d_call: TRBD1
cdr3_length: 15
v_call: TRBV6-5
clone_size: few
cdr3_nt: TGTGCCAGCACCCTGGACAGGGGGCGTTCAGATACGCAGTATTTT
cdr3_aa: CASTLDRGRSDTQYF

j_call: TRBJ1-2
d_call: NA
cdr3_length: 12
v_call: TRBV6-5
clone_size: many
cdr3_nt: TGTGCCAGCAGGGAAGGACCCACTGGCTACACCTTC
cdr3_aa: CASREGPTGYTF

j_call: TRBJ1-3
d_call: NA
cdr3_length: 15
v_call: TRBV20-1
clone_size: few
cdr3_nt: TGCAGTGCTCTACAGGGTTTCGAAGATGGAAACACCATATATTTT
cdr3_aa: CSALQGFEDGNTIYF

j_call: TRBJ2-7
d_call: TRBD1
cdr3_length: 16
v_call: TRBV7-2
clone_size: many
cdr3_nt: TGTGCCAGCAGCCCGTATTTAGGGACAGGGGGTTACGAGCAGTACTTC
cdr3_aa: CASSPYLGTGGYEQYF

j_call: TRBJ2-7
d_call: TRBD2
cdr3_length: 17
v_call: TRBV30
clone_size: few
cdr3_nt: TGTGCCTGGAGTGGGGCTAGCGGGAATTATGGAAGCTACGAGCAGTACTTC
cdr3_aa: CAWSGASGNYGSYEQYF

j_call: TRBJ1-1
d_call: NA
cdr3_length: 14
v_call: TRBV10-3
clone_size: NA
cdr3_nt: TGTGCCATCAGTGTAGGAGTCCCGAACACTGAAGCTTTCTTT
cdr3_aa: CAISVGVPNTEAFF

j_call: TRBJ1-3
d_call: NA
cdr3_length: 14
v_call: TRBV7-9
clone_size: many
cdr3_nt: TGTGCCAGCAGCTTAGCAGGCTCTGGAAACACCATATATTTT
cdr3_aa: CASSLAGSGNTIYF

j_call: TRBJ2-1
d_call: TRBD2
cdr3_length: 15
v_call: TRBV10-3
clone_size: few
cdr3_nt: TGTGCCATCAGTGAGGGAGTAGCGGGGGTGAATGAGCAGTTCTTC
cdr3_aa: CAISEGVAGVNEQFF

j_call: TRBJ1-1
d_call: TRBD1
cdr3_length: 11
v_call: TRBV20-1
clone_size: many
cdr3_nt: TGCAGTGCGATAGACCCTCAGGGGGTTTTCTTT
cdr3_aa: CSAIDPQGVFF

j_call: TRBJ2-7
d_call: TRBD1
cdr3_length: 16
v_call: TRBV20-1
clone_size: NA
cdr3_nt: TGCAGTGCTAGACTTATCCGACAGGGGGTAACCTACGAGCAGTACTTC
cdr3_aa: CSARLIRQGVTYEQYF

j_call: TRBJ1-2
d_call: NA
cdr3_length: 13
v_call: TRBV7-2
clone_size: many
cdr3_nt: TGTGCCAGCAGCTTAGCGCAAGGGAGTGGCTACACCTTC
cdr3_aa: CASSLAQGSGYTF

j_call: TRBJ1-3
d_call: NA
cdr3_length: 13
v_call: TRBV9
clone_size: many
cdr3_nt: TGTGCCAGCAGCGTAGAAGGCGGAAACACCATATATTTT
cdr3_aa: CASSVEGGNTIYF

j_call: TRBJ1-2
d_call: TRBD1
cdr3_length: 16
v_call: TRBV28
clone_size: few
cdr3_nt: TGTGCCAGCAGTTTGATGGGACAGGGTGCAAACTATGGCTACACCTTC
cdr3_aa: CASSLMGQGANYGYTF

j_call: TRBJ2-7
d_call: TRBD2
cdr3_length: 15
v_call: TRBV5-5
clone_size: NA
cdr3_nt: TGTGCCAGCAGCCCTAGCGGGACCGGCCTTTACGAGCAGTACTTC
cdr3_aa: CASSPSGTGLYEQYF

j_call: TRBJ2-3
d_call: TRBD1
cdr3_length: 16
v_call: TRBV10-3
clone_size: NA
cdr3_nt: TGTGCCATCAGTGAGTTGCCGGGACAGGGAACAGATACGCAGTATTTT
cdr3_aa: CAISELPGQGTDTQYF

j_call: TRBJ2-3
d_call: TRBD1
cdr3_length: 16
v_call: TRBV24-1
clone_size: many
cdr3_nt: TGTGCCACCAGTGATCCGGGACAGGACAACACAGATACGCAGTATTTT
cdr3_aa: CATSDPGQDNTDTQYF

j_call: TRBJ1-2
d_call: NA
cdr3_length: 11
v_call: TRBV19
clone_size: NA
cdr3_nt: TGTGCCAGTCGGTTGGGGCAAGGCTACACCTTC
cdr3_aa: CASRLGQGYTF

j_call: TRBJ1-4
d_call: TRBD1
cdr3_length: 13
v_call: TRBV27
clone_size: many
cdr3_nt: TGTGCCAGCAGTTTAACCGAACAGGGGAAACTGTTTTTT
cdr3_aa: CASSLTEQGKLFF

j_call: TRBJ2-5
d_call: NA
cdr3_length: 15
v_call: TRBV9
clone_size: few
cdr3_nt: TGTGCCAGCAGCGTAGAGCAGAGCCCTCAAGAGACCCAGTACTTC
cdr3_aa: CASSVEQSPQETQYF

j_call: TRBJ2-1
d_call: NA
cdr3_length: 15
v_call: TRBV5-3
clone_size: few
cdr3_nt: TGTGCCAGAAGCTCTAATCGGGGACCCAACAATGAGCAGTTCTTC
cdr3_aa: CARSSNRGPNNEQFF

j_call: TRBJ2-2
d_call: NA
cdr3_length: 13
v_call: TRBV11-3
clone_size: few
cdr3_nt: TGTGCCAGCAGCCCCTCTTACTCCGGGGAGCTGTTTTTT
cdr3_aa: CASSPSYSGELFF

j_call: TRBJ2-5
d_call: NA
cdr3_length: 12
v_call: TRBV29-1
clone_size: few
cdr3_nt: TGCAGCGTGAAGGACGGTCAAGAGACCCAGTACTTC
cdr3_aa: CSVKDGQETQYF

j_call: TRBJ1-6
d_call: NA
cdr3_length: 18
v_call: TRBV6-5
clone_size: few
cdr3_nt: TGTGCCAGCAGTTACGGGCAGGGCCGGGCTTCCTATAATTCACCCCTCCACTTT
cdr3_aa: CASSYGQGRASYNSPLHF

j_call: TRBJ1-5
d_call: TRBD1
cdr3_length: 16
v_call: TRBV6-6
clone_size: NA
cdr3_nt: TGTGCCAGCAGTTCGCCCGACAGGGGGGGCAATCAGCCCCAGCATTTT
cdr3_aa: CASSSPDRGGNQPQHF

j_call: TRBJ1-5
d_call: NA
cdr3_length: 16
v_call: TRBV24-1
clone_size: NA
cdr3_nt: TGTGCCACCATGAACCGTAATATTAATAGCAATCAGCCCCAGCATTTT
cdr3_aa: CATMNRNINSNQPQHF

j_call: TRBJ1-5
d_call: NA
cdr3_length: 16
v_call: TRBV6-5
clone_size: NA
cdr3_nt: TGTGCCAGCAGTTCCACCGGGGCAGGGAGCAATCAGCCCCAGCATTTT
cdr3_aa: CASSSTGAGSNQPQHF

j_call: TRBJ2-7
d_call: TRBD1
cdr3_length: 15
v_call: TRBV14
clone_size: many
cdr3_nt: TGTGCCAGCAGCCAAGATAACAGGGGAGCCTACGAGCAGTACTTC
cdr3_aa: CASSQDNRGAYEQYF

j_call: TRBJ2-1
d_call: TRBD2
cdr3_length: 18
v_call: TRBV9
clone_size: NA
cdr3_nt: TGTGCCAGCAGCTCCAGCGTCCGAGCGGGGGGTTCCTACAATGAGCAGTTCTTC
cdr3_aa: CASSSSVRAGGSYNEQFF

j_call: TRBJ2-1
d_call: TRBD1
cdr3_length: 14
v_call: TRBV29-1
clone_size: many
cdr3_nt: TGCAGCGTTGACCGGGACAGGGGCTACAATGAGCAGTTCTTC
cdr3_aa: CSVDRDRGYNEQFF

j_call: TRBJ2-3
d_call: NA
cdr3_length: 15
v_call: TRBV14
clone_size: NA
cdr3_nt: TGTGCCAGCAGCCAAGATAGCATGCTCCCCGATACGCAGTATTTT
cdr3_aa: CASSQDSMLPDTQYF

j_call: TRBJ1-5
d_call: TRBD1
cdr3_length: 13
v_call: TRBV6-5
clone_size: few
cdr3_nt: TGTGCCAGCAGACGGGACAGGGCTCGGCCCCAGCATTTT
cdr3_aa: CASRRDRARPQHF

j_call: TRBJ2-1
d_call: TRBD2
cdr3_length: 16
v_call: TRBV2
clone_size: few
cdr3_nt: TGTGCCAGCAGTGAAGACCAACTAGCGGGCTTCAATGAGCAGTTCTTC
cdr3_aa: CASSEDQLAGFNEQFF

j_call: TRBJ2-2
d_call: NA
cdr3_length: 14
v_call: TRBV20-1
clone_size: many
cdr3_nt: TGCAGTGCTAGCCCGGTCGGGACCACCGGGGAGCTGTTTTTT
cdr3_aa: CSASPVGTTGELFF

j_call: TRBJ2-1
d_call: NA
cdr3_length: 15
v_call: TRBV20-1
clone_size: NA
cdr3_nt: TGCAGTGCTAGTTTAATAGAGCGGGCCGGGCAGGGGCAGTTCTTC
cdr3_aa: CSASLIERAGQGQFF

j_call: TRBJ2-3
d_call: TRBD1
cdr3_length: 16
v_call: TRBV29-1
clone_size: many
cdr3_nt: TGCAGCGTTGAAGGAAAGTCGACAGGGCGGGCAGATACGCAGTATTTT
cdr3_aa: CSVEGKSTGRADTQYF

j_call: TRBJ2-5
d_call: NA
cdr3_length: 14
v_call: TRBV5-1
clone_size: few
cdr3_nt: TGCGCCAGCAGCTTTCGGGAGATCCAAGAGACCCAGTACTTC
cdr3_aa: CASSFREIQETQYF

j_call: TRBJ2-1
d_call: TRBD2
cdr3_length: 15
v_call: TRBV7-2
clone_size: few
cdr3_nt: TGTGCCAGCAGCTTAGTAGGCGGGAGGGTCAATGAGCAGTTCTTC
cdr3_aa: CASSLVGGRVNEQFF

j_call: TRBJ2-5
d_call: TRBD2
cdr3_length: 14
v_call: TRBV12-3/TRBV12-4
clone_size: few
cdr3_nt: TGTGCCAGCAGTCCGGCCCGGGGGGATGAGACCCAGTACTTC
cdr3_aa: CASSPARGDETQYF

j_call: TRBJ2-7
d_call: NA
cdr3_length: 16
v_call: TRBV12-3/TRBV12-4
clone_size: NA
cdr3_nt: TGTGCCAGCAGTTTGCTAGGTGCCCAGCCCTCCTACGAGCAGTACTTC
cdr3_aa: CASSLLGAQPSYEQYF

j_call: TRBJ1-6
d_call: NA
cdr3_length: 15
v_call: TRBV6-5
clone_size: many
cdr3_nt: TGTGCCAGCAGGCACGGACAGACCTATAATTCACCCCTCCACTTT
cdr3_aa: CASRHGQTYNSPLHF

j_call: TRBJ1-5
d_call: TRBD1
cdr3_length: 16
v_call: TRBV7-2
clone_size: many
cdr3_nt: TGTGCCAGCAGCAATTCCGGGACAGGGCGTTATCAGCCCCAGCATTTT
cdr3_aa: CASSNSGTGRYQPQHF

j_call: TRBJ1-5
d_call: NA
cdr3_length: 16
v_call: TRBV6-1
clone_size: NA
cdr3_nt: TGTGCCAGCAGTGAATATCTTGGGCAGGGGCGTCAGCCCCAGCATTTT
cdr3_aa: CASSEYLGQGRQPQHF

j_call: TRBJ1-2
d_call: NA
cdr3_length: 13
v_call: TRBV2
clone_size: few
cdr3_nt: TGTGCCAGCAGTCCAGCTGCTAACTATGGCTACACCTTC
cdr3_aa: CASSPAANYGYTF

j_call: TRBJ2-1
d_call: NA
cdr3_length: 13
v_call: TRBV18
clone_size: few
cdr3_nt: TGTGCCAGCTCACGGGGGGCCCCCAATGAGCAGTTCTTC
cdr3_aa: CASSRGAPNEQFF

j_call: TRBJ1-1
d_call: TRBD1
cdr3_length: 15
v_call: TRBV12-3/TRBV12-4
clone_size: NA
cdr3_nt: TGTGCCAGCAGTTTTCGTGGACAGGGGACCACTGAAGCTTTCTTT
cdr3_aa: CASSFRGQGTTEAFF

j_call: TRBJ2-5
d_call: TRBD1
cdr3_length: 16
v_call: TRBV5-4
clone_size: few
cdr3_nt: TGTGCCAGCAGCGCGGTGGACAGGGCCCCCCAAGAGACCCAGTACTTC
cdr3_aa: CASSAVDRAPQETQYF

j_call: TRBJ2-7
d_call: TRBD1
cdr3_length: 16
v_call: TRBV5-4
clone_size: many
cdr3_nt: TGTGCCAGCAGCGCTGGGGGGGACAGGGTAGAGTACGAGCAGTACTTC
cdr3_aa: CASSAGGDRVEYEQYF

j_call: TRBJ2-5
d_call: NA
cdr3_length: 13
v_call: TRBV3-1
clone_size: many
cdr3_nt: TGTGCCAGCAGCAGCCCTCCCGTGGAGACCCAGTACTTC
cdr3_aa: CASSSPPVETQYF